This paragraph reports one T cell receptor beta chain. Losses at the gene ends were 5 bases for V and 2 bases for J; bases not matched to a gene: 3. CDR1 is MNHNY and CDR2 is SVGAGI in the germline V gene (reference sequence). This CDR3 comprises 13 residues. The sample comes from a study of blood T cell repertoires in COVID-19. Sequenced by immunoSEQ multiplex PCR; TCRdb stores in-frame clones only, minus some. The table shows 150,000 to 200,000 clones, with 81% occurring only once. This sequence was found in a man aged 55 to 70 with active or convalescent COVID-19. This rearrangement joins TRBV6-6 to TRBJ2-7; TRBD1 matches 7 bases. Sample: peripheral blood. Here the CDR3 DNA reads TGTGCCAGCAGTGCAGGGACAGCCTACGAGCAGTACTTC. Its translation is CASSAGTAYEQYF.